This T cell receptor (beta chain) was documented in a study of T cells in localized non-small cell lung cancer. Whole-study results and caveats: In uninvolved adjacent lung, T cell clonality reached its highest value, exceeding tumor. Of the top 100 tumor clones, median about 56 were in adjacent lung, about 26 among its top 100.

The repertoire was sequenced with immunoSEQ multiplex PCR; TCRdb's copy has only in-frame clones and lacks some. The profile shows around 31,000 clones, nearly 90% of them singletons. This clone was seen just once. The antigen is unknown. Germline CDR1 SGHRS, CDR2 YFSETQ. This CDR3 is 14 amino acids long. V lost 5 bases and J 1 base, leaving 12 bases between the germline ends. The origin of this receptor is a woman aged 35-75 years with stage I lung adenocarcinoma. The V gene is TRBV5-1, the J gene TRBJ1-2; D is possibly TRBD1 (6 bases). Sequencing was performed on peripheral blood, taken before any cancer treatment. The CDR3 nucleotides read TGCGCCAGCAGGATGGAGGGGGTTAACTATGGCTACACCTTC. This gives the protein CASRMEGVNYGYTF.